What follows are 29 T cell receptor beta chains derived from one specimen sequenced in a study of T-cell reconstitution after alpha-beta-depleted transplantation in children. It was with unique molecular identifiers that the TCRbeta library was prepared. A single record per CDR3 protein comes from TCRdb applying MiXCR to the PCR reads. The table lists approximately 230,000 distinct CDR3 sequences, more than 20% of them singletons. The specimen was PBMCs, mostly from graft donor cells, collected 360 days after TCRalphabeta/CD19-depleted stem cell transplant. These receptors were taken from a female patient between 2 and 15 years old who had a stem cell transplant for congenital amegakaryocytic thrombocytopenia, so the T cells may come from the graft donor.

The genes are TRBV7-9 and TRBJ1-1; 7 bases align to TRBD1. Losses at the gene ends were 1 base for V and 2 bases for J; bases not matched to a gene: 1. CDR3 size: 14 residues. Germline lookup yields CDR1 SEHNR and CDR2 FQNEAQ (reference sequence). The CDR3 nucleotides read TGTGCCAGCAGCTTAGGGGACAGAAACACTGAAGCTTTCTTT. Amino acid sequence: CASSLGDRNTEAFF.

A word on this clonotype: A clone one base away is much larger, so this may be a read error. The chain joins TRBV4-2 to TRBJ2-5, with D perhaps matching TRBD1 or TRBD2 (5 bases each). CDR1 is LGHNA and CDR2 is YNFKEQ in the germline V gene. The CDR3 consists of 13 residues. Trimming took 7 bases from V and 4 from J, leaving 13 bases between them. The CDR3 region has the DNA TGTGCCAGCATCCCTAGTGGGGGAGAGACCCAGTACTTC. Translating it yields CASIPSGGETQYF.

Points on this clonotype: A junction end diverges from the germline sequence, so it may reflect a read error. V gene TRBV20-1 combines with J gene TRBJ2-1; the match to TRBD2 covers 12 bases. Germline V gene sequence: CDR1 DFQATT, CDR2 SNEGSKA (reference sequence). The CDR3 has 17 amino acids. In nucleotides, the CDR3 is TGCTGTGCTCCAAACCGCGCTAGCGGGAGGGCCTGGGTTGAGCAGTTCTTC. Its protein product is CCAPNRASGRAWVEQFF.

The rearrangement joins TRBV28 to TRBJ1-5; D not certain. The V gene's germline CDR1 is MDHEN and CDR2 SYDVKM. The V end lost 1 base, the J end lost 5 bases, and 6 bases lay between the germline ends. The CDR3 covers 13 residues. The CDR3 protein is CASSLSPHQPQHF. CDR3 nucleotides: TGTGCCAGCAGTTTATCCCCACATCAGCCCCAGCATTTT.

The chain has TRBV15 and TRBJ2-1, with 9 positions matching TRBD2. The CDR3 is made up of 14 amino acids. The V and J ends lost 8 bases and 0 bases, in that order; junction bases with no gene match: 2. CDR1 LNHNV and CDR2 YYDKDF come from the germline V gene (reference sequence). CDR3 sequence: CATVLAGSYNEQFF. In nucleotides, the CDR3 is TGTGCCACCGTACTAGCGGGCTCCTACAATGAGCAGTTCTTC.

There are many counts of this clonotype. The CDR3 is CATWRGMFLYNEQFF. The CDR3 DNA sequence: TGTGCCACCTGGCGGGGAATGTTCCTCTACAATGAGCAGTTCTTC. The J gene is TRBJ2-1, the V gene TRBV6-2 or TRBV6-3, with a possible D match to TRBD2 (6 bases). The V and J ends lost 10 bases and 3 bases respectively, with 19 bases between them. The CDR3 has 15 residues. The V gene's germline CDR1 is MNHEY and CDR2 SVGEGT.

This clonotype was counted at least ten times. In DNA form, the CDR3 reads TGTGCCAGCAGTTTTTGGGATGGGTTGAGTGAGCAGTTCTTC. Its translation is CASSFWDGLSEQFF. This rearrangement joins TRBV12-3 or TRBV12-4 to TRBJ2-1; no firm D call. The CDR3 extends over 14 amino acids. Trimming left V 3 bases short and J 9 bases short, with 15 bases between.

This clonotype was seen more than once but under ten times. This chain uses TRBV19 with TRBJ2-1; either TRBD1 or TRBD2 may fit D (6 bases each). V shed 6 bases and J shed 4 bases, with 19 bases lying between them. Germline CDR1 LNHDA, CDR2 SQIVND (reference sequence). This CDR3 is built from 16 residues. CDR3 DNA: TGTGCCAGTAGCATTCTAGGGGGGCTTTCGTACAATGAGCAGTTCTTC. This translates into CASSILGGLSYNEQFF.

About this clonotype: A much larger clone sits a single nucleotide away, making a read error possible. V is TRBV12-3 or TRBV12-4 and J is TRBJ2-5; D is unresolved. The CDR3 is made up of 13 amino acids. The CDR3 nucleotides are TGTGCCAGCAGTTTTGGGTTTCAAGAGAACCAGTACTTC. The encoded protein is CASSFGFQENQYF.

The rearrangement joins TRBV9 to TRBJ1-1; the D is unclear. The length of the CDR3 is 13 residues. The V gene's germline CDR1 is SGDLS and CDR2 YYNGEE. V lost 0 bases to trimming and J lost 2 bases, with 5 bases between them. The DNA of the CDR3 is TGTGCCAGCAGCGTAGTCCCTAACACTGAAGCTTTCTTT. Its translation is CASSVVPNTEAFF.

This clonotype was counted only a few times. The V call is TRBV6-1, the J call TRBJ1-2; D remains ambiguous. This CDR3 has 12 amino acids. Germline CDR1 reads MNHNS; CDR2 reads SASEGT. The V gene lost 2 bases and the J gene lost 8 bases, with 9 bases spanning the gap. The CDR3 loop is CASSERDRGYTF. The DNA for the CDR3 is TGTGCCAGCAGTGAACGGGATCGAGGCTACACCTTC.

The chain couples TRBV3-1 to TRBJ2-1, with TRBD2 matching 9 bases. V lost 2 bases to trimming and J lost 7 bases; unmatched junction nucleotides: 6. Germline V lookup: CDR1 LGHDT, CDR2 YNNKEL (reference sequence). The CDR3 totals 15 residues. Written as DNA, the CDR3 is TGTGCCAGCAGCCAAAGCGGGAGGTTTATAAATGAGCAGTTCTTC. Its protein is CASSQSGRFINEQFF.

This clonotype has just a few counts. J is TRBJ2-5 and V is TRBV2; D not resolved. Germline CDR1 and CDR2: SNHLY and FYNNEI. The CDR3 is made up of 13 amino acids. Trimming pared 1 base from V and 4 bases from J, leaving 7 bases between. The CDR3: CASSEGLRETQYF. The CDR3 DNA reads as TGTGCCAGCAGTGAAGGGCTGCGAGAGACCCAGTACTTC.

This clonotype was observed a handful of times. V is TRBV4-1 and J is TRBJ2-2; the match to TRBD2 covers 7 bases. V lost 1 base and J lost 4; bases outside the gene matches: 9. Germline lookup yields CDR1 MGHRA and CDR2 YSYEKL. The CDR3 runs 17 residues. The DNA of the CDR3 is TGCGCCAGCAGCCAAGTAATTGGGGGGGTGGCCACCGGGGAGCTGTTTTTT. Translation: CASSQVIGGVATGELFF.

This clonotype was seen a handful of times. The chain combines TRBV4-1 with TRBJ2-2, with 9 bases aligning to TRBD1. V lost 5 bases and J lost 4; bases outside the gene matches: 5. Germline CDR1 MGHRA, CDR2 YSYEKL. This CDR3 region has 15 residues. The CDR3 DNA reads TGCGCCAGCAGCGTAGGACAGGGGCCCACCGGGGAGCTGTTTTTT. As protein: CASSVGQGPTGELFF.

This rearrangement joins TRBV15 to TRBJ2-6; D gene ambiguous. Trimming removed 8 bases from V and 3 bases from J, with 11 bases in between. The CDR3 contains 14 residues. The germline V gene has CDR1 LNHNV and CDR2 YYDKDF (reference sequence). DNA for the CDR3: TGTGCCACCGGGCTAGGCGGTGGGGCCAACGTCCTGACTTTC. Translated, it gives CATGLGGGANVLTF.

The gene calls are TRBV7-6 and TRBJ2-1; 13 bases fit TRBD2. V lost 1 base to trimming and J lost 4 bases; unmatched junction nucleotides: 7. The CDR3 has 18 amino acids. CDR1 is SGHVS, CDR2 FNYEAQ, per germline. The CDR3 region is CASSLDGLAGVRYNEQFF. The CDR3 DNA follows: TGTGCCAGCAGCTTAGATGGACTAGCGGGAGTCCGGTACAATGAGCAGTTCTTC. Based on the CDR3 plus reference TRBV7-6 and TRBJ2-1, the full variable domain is GAGVSQSPRYKVTKRGQDVALRCDPISGHVSLYWYRQALGQGPEFLTYFNYEAQQDKSGLPNDRFSAERPEGSISTLTIQRTEQRDSAMYRCASSLDGLAGVRYNEQFFGPGTRLTVL.

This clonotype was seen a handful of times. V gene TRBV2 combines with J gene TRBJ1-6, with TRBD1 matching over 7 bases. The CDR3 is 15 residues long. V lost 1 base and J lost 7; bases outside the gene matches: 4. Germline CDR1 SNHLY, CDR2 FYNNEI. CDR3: CASSEEGAWNSPLHF. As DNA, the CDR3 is TGTGCCAGCAGTGAAGAGGGGGCTTGGAATTCACCCCTCCACTTT.

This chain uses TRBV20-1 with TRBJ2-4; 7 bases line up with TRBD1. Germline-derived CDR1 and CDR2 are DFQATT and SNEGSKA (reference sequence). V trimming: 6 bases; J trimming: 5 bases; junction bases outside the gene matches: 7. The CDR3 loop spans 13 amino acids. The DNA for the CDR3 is TGCAGTGCAAGGACAGGTTGGGAAAACATTCAGTACTTC. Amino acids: CSARTGWENIQYF.

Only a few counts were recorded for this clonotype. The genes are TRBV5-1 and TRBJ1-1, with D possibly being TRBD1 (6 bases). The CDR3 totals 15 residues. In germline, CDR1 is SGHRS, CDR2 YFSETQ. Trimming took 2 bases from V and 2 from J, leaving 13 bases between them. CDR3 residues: CASSLTGPGNTEAFF. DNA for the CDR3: TGCGCCAGCAGCTTAACAGGGCCTGGCAACACTGAAGCTTTCTTT.

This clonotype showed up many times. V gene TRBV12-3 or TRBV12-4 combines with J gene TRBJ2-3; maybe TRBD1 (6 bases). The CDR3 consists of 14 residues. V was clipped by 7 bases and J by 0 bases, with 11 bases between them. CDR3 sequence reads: CASKWTASTDTQYF. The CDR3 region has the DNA TGTGCCAGCAAATGGACAGCTAGCACAGATACGCAGTATTTT.

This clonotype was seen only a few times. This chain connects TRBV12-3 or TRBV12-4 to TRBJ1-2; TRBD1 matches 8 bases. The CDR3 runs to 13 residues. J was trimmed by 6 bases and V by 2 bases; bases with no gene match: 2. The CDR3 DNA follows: TGTGCCAGCAGTTTATTGACAGGGGATGGCTACACCTTC. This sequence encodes CASSLLTGDGYTF.

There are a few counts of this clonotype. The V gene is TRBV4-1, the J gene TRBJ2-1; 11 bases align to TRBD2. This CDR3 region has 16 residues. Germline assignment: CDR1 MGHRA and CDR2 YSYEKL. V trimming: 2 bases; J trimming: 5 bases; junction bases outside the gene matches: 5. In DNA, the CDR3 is TGCGCCAGCAGCCAACTGGGACTAGCGGAAAACAATGAGCAGTTCTTC. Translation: CASSQLGLAENNEQFF.

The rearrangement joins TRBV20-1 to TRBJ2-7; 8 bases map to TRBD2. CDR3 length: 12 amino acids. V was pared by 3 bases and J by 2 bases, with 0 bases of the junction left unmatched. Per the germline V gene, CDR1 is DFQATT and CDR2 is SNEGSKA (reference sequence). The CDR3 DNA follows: TGCAGTGCTAGCGGGAGGGCCTACGAGCAGTACTTC. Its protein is CSASGRAYEQYF.

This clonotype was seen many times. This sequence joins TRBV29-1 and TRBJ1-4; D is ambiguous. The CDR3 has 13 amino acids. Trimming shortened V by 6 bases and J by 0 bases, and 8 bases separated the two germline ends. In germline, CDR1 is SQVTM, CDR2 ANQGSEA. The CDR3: CSVSGATNEKLFF. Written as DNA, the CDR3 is TGCAGCGTGAGCGGGGCAACTAATGAAAAACTGTTTTTT.

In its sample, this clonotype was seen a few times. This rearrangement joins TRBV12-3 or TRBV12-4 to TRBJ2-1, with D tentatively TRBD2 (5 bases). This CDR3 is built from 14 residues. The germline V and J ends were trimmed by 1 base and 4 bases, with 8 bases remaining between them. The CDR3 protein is CASSLGRSYNEQFF. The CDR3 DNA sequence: TGTGCCAGCAGTTTAGGGAGGTCTTACAATGAGCAGTTCTTC.

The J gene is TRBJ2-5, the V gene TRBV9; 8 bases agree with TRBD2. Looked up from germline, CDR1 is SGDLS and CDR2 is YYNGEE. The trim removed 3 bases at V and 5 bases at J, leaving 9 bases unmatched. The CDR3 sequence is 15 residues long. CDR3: CASSARAGEWETQYF. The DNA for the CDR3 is TGTGCCAGCAGCGCGAGAGCGGGAGAATGGGAGACCCAGTACTTC.

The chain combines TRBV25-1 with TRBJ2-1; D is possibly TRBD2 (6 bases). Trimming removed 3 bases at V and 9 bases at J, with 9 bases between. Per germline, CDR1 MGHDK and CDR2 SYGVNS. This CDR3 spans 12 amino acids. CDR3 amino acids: CASSDGTSEQFF. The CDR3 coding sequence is TGTGCCAGCAGTGACGGGACTTCTGAGCAGTTCTTC.

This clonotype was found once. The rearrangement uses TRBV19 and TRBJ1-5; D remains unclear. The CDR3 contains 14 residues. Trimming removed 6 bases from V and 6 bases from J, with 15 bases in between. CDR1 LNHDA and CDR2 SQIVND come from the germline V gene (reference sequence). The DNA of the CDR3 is TGTGCCAGTAGGCCCGTGTGGGCACCTCAGCCCCAGCATTTT. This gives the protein CASRPVWAPQPQHF.